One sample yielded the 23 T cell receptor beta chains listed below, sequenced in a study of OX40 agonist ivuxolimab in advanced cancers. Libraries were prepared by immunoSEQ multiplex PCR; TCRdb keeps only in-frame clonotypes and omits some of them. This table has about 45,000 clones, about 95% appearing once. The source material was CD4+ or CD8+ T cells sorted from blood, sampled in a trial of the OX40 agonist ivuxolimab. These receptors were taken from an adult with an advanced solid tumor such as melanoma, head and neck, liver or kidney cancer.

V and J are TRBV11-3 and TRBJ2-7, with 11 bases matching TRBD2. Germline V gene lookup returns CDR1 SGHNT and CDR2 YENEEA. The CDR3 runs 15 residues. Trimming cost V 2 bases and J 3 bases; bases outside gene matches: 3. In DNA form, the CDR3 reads TGTGCCAGCAGCTTAACTAGCGGGAGTATCTACGAGCAGTACTTC. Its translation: CASSLTSGSIYEQYF.

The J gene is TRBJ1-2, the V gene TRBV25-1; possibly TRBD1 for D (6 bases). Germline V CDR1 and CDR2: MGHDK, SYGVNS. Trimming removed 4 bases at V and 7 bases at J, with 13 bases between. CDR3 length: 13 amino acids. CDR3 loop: CASSGGHKGGYTF. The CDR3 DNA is TGTGCCAGCAGTGGGGGACACAAGGGTGGCTACACCTTC.

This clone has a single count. CDR3 DNA sequence: TGTGCCAGCCACGGGACAGGACAACGCAATCAGCCCCAGCATTTT. Translating it yields CASHGTGQRNQPQHF. This chain joins TRBV28 and TRBJ1-5, with 8 positions matching TRBD1. Germline V gives CDR1 MDHEN, CDR2 SYDVKM. V gave up 8 bases and J gave up 2 bases; unmatched junction bases: 8. This CDR3 contains 15 residues.

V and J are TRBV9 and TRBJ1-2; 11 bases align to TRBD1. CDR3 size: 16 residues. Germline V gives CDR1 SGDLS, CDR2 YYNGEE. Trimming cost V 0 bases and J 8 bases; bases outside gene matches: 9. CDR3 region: CASSVAFGQGAYGYTF. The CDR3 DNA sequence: TGTGCCAGCAGCGTAGCTTTCGGACAGGGGGCATACGGCTACACCTTC.

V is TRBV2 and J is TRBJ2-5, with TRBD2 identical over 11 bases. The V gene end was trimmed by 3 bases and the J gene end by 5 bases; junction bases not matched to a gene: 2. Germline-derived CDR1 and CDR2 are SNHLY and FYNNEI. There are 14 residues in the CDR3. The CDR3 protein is CASSDWTSGETQYF. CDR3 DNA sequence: TGTGCCAGCAGTGACTGGACTAGCGGGGAGACCCAGTACTTC.

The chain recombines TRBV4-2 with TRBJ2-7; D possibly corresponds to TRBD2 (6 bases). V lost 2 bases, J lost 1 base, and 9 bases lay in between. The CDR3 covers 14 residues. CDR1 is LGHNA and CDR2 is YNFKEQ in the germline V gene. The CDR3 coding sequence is TGTGCCAGCAGCCAACGCGGGGATTCCTACGAGCAGTACTTC. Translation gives CASSQRGDSYEQYF.

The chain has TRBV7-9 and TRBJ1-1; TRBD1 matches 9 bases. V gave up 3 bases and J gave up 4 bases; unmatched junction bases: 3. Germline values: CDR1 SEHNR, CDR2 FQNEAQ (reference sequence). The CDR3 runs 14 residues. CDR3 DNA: TGTGCCAGCAGCTTGGGACAGGGTAGCACTGAAGCTTTCTTT. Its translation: CASSLGQGSTEAFF.

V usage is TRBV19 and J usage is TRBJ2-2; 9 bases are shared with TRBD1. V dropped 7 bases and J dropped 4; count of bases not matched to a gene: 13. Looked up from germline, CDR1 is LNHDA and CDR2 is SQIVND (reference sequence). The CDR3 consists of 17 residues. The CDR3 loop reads CASTHQGTGPGTGELFF. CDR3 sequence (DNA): TGTGCCAGTACCCATCAGGGGACAGGGCCCGGCACCGGGGAGCTGTTTTTT.

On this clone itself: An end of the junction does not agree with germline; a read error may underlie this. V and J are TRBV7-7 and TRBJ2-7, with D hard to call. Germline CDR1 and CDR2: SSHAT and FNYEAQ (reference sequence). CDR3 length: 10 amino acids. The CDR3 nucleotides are TGTGCTAGCACCCATTACGAGCAGTACTTC. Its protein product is CASTHYEQYF.

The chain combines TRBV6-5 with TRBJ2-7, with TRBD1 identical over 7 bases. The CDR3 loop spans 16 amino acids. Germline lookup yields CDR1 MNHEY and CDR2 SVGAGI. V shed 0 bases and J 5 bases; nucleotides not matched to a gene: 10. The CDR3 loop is CASSYSGTGVFDEQYF. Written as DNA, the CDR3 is TGTGCCAGCAGTTACTCGGGCACAGGGGTTTTCGACGAGCAGTACTTC.

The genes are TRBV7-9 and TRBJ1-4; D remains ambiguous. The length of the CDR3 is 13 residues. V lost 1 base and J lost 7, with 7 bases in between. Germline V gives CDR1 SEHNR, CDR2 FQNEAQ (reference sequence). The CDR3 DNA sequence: TGTGCCAGCAGCTTAGGTCTCGGTGAAAAACTGTTTTTT. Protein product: CASSLGLGEKLFF.

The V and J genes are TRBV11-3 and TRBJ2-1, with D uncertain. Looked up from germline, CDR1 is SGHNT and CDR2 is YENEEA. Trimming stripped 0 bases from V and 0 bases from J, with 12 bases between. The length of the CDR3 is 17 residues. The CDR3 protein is CASSLDRARNSYNEQFF. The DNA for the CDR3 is TGTGCCAGCAGCTTAGATCGTGCACGGAACTCCTACAATGAGCAGTTCTTC.

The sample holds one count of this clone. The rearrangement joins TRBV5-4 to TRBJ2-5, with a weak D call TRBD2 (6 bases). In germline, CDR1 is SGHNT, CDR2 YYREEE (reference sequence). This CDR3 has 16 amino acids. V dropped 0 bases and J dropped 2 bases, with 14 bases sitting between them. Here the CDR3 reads CASSLGVGGTQETQYF. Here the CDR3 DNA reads TGTGCCAGCAGCTTGGGTGTGGGAGGAACTCAAGAGACCCAGTACTTC.

CDR3 residues: CASSFGVRETQYF. Here the CDR3 DNA reads TGTGCCAGCAGCTTTGGGGTTCGGGAGACCCAGTACTTC. This rearrangement joins TRBV7-9 to TRBJ2-5; D unclear. CDR1 is SEHNR and CDR2 is FQNEAQ in the germline V gene (reference sequence). V gave up 3 bases and J gave up 5 bases, with 10 bases separating them. This CDR3 comprises 13 residues. The variable domain in full, with the rest retrieved from reference TRBV7-9 and TRBJ2-5, is DTGVSQNPRHKITKRGQNVTFRCDPISEHNRLYWYRQTLGQGPEFLTYFQNEAQLEKSRLLSDRFSAERPKGSFSTLEIQRTEQGDSAMYLCASSFGVRETQYFGPGTRLLVL.

The CDR3 is CASSSQGGNDEQYF. The CDR3 bases are TGTGCCAGCAGTTCACAAGGGGGAAACGACGAGCAGTACTTC. The chain employs TRBV28 and TRBJ2-7; maybe TRBD1 (6 bases). V lost 4 bases and J 5 bases, leaving 15 bases between the germline ends. This CDR3 comprises 14 residues. Germline loops: CDR1 MDHEN, CDR2 SYDVKM.

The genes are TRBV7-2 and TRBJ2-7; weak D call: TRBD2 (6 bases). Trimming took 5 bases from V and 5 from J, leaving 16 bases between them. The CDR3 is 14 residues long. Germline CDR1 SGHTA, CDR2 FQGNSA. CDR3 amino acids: CASSRGARGNEQYF. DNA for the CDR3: TGTGCCAGCAGCAGAGGGGCCCGGGGGAACGAGCAGTACTTC.

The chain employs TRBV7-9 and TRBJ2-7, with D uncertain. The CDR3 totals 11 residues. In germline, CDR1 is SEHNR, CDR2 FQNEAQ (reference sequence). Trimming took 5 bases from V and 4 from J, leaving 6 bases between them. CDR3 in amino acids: CASSGRYEQYF. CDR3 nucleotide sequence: TGTGCCAGCAGCGGACGTTACGAGCAGTACTTC.

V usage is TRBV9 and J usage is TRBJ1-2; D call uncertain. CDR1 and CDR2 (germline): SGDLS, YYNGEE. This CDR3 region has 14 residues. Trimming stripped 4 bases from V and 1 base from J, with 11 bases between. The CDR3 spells CASSPRTDNYGYTF. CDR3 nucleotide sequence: TGTGCCAGCAGCCCCCGGACGGATAACTATGGCTACACCTTC.

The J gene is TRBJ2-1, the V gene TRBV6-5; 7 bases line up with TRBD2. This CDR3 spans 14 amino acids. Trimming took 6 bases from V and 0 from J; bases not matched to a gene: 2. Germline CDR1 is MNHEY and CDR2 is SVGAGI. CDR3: CASSLADSYNEQFF. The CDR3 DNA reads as TGTGCCAGCAGCCTAGCGGACTCCTACAATGAGCAGTTCTTC.

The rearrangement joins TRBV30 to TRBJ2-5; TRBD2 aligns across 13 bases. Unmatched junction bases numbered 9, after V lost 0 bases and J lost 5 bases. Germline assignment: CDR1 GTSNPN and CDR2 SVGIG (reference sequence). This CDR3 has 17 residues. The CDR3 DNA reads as TGTGCCTGGAGTGTACGTCAGGGACTAGCGGGATCGGAGACCCAGTACTTC. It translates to CAWSVRQGLAGSETQYF.

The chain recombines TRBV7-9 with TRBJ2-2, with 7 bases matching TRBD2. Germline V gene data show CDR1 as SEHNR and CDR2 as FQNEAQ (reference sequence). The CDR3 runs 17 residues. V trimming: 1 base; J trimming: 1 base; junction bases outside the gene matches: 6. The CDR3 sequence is CASSLVPSGMNTGELFF. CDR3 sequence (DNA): TGTGCCAGCAGCTTAGTACCCAGCGGGATGAACACCGGGGAGCTGTTTTTT. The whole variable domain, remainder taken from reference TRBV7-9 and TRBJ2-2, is DTGVSQNPRHKITKRGQNVTFRCDPISEHNRLYWYRQTLGQGPEFLTYFQNEAQLEKSRLLSDRFSAERPKGSFSTLEIQRTEQGDSAMYLCASSLVPSGMNTGELFFGEGSRLTVL.

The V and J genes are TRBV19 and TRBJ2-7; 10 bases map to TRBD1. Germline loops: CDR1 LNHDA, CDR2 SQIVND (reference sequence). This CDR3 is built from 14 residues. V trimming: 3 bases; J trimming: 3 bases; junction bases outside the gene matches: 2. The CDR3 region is CASSIGQGVYEQYF. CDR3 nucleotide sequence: TGTGCCAGTAGTATCGGACAGGGGGTCTACGAGCAGTACTTC.

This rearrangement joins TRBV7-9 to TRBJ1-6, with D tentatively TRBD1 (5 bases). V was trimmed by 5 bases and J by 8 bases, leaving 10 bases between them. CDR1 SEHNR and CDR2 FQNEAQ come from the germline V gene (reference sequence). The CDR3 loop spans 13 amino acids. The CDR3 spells CASSPGGYSPLHF. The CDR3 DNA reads TGTGCCAGCAGCCCTGGGGGGTATTCACCCCTCCACTTT.